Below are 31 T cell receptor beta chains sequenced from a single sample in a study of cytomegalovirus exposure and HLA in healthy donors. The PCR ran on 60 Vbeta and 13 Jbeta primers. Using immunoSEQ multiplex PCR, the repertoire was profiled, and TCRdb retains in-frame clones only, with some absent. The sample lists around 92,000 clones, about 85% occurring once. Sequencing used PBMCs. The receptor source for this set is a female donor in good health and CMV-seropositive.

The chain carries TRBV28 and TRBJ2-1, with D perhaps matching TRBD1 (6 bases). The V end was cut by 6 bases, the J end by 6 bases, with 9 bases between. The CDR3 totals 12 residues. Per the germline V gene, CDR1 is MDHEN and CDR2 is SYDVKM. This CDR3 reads CASSGQFNEQFF. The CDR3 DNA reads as TGTGCCAGCAGCGGACAGTTCAATGAGCAGTTCTTC.

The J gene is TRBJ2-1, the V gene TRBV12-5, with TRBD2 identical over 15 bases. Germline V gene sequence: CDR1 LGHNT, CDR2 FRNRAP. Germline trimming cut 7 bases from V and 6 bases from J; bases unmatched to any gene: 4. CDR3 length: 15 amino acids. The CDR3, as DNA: TGTGCTAGTGCCCGGACTAGCGGGGGGGTCAATGAGCAGTTCTTC. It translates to CASARTSGGVNEQFF.

The CDR3 spells CASSGHRVLLYYEQYF. The CDR3 region has the DNA TGTGCCAGCAGTGGTCACAGGGTACTGCTGTACTACGAGCAGTACTTC. The rearrangement uses TRBV2 and TRBJ2-7, with TRBD1 as a possible D gene (6 bases). The V gene's germline CDR1 is SNHLY and CDR2 FYNNEI. V was clipped by 4 bases and J by 3 bases, with 19 bases between them. The CDR3 is made up of 16 amino acids.

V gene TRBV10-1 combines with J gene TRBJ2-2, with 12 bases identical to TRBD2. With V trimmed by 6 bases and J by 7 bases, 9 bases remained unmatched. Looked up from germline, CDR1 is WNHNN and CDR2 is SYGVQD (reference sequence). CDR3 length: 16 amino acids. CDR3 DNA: TGCGCCAGCAGCAGCGCCGGGACTAGCGGGTACGGGGAGCTGTTTTTT. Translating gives CASSSAGTSGYGELFF.

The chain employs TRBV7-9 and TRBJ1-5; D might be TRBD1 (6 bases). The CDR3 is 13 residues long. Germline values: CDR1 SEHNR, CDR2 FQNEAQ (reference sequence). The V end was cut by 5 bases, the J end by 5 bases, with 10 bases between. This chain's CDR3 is CASSGYRDQPQHF. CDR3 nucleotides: TGTGCCAGCAGCGGTTACAGGGATCAGCCCCAGCATTTT. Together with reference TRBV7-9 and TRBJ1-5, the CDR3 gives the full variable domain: DTGVSQNPRHKITKRGQNVTFRCDPISEHNRLYWYRQTLGQGPEFLTYFQNEAQLEKSRLLSDRFSAERPKGSFSTLEIQRTEQGDSAMYLCASSGYRDQPQHFGDGTRLSIL.

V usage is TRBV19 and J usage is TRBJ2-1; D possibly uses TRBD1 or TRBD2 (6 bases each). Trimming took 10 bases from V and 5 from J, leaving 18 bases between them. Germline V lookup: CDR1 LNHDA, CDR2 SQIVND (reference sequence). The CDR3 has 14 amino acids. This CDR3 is CATRGAGKDNEQFF. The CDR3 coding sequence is TGTGCCACTAGGGGGGCAGGGAAGGACAATGAGCAGTTCTTC.

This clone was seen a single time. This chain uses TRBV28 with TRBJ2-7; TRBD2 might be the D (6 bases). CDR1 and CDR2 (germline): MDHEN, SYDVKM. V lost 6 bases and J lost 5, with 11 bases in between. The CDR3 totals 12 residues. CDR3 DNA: TGTGCCAGCAGGTCGGGGGTCCACGAGCAGTACTTC. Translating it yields CASRSGVHEQYF.

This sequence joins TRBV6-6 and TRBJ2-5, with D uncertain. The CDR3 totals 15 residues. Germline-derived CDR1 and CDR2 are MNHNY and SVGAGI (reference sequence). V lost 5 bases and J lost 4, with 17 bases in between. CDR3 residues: CASSAPLGITETQYF. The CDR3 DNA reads TGTGCCAGCAGTGCCCCCCTAGGAATCACAGAGACCCAGTACTTC.

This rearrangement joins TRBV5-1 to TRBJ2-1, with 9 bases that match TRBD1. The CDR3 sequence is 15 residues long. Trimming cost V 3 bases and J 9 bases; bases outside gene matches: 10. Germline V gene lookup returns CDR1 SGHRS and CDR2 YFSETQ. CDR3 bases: TGCGCCAGCAGCTCGCGGGACAGGGAATTAAGTGAGCAGTTCTTC. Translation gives CASSSRDRELSEQFF.

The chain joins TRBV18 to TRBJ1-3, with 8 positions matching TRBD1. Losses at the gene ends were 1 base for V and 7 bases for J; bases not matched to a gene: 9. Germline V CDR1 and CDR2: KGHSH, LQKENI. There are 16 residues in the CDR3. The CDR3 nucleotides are TGTGCCAGCTCACCACAAACGGGACAGGTACTCAACACCATATATTTT. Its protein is CASSPQTGQVLNTIYF.

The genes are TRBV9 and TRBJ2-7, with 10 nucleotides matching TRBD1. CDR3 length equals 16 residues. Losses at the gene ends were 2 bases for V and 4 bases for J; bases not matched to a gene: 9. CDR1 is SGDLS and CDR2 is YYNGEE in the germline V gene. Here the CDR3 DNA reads TGTGCCAGCAGCGTCGATGTGCGACAGGGGGCTTACGAGCAGTACTTC. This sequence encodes CASSVDVRQGAYEQYF.

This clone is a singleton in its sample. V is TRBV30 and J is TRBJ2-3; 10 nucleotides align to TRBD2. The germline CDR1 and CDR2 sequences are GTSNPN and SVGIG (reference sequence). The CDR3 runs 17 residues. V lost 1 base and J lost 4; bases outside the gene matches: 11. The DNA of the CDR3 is TGTGCCTGGAGTGACCCCTCCAGCGGGAGGGTTGCAGATACGCAGTATTTT. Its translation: CAWSDPSSGRVADTQYF.

Here the CDR3 reads CASLGQVNTEAFF. In DNA form, the CDR3 reads TGCGCCAGCCTGGGACAGGTGAACACTGAAGCTTTCTTT. This chain connects TRBV10-2 to TRBJ1-1; the match to TRBD1 covers 8 bases. CDR1 WSHSY and CDR2 SAAADI come from the germline V gene. The CDR3 extends over 13 amino acids. V lost 8 bases to trimming and J lost 0 bases; unmatched junction nucleotides: 2.

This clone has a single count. The CDR3 DNA reads as TGTGCCAGCACCTCCCAAGAACGAGCCTACGAGCAGTACTTC. This codes for CASTSQERAYEQYF. The rearrangement joins TRBV2 to TRBJ2-7; D unresolved. Trimming removed 7 bases from V and 2 bases from J, with 15 bases in between. The CDR3 loop spans 14 amino acids. Germline CDR1 is SNHLY and CDR2 is FYNNEI.

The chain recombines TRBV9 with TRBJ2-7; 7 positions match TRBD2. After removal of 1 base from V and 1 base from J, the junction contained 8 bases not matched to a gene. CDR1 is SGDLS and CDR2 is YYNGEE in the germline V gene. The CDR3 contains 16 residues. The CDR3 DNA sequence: TGTGCCAGCAGCGTAAGAAGGACTAGTCCGTCCTACGAGCAGTACTTC. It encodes CASSVRRTSPSYEQYF.

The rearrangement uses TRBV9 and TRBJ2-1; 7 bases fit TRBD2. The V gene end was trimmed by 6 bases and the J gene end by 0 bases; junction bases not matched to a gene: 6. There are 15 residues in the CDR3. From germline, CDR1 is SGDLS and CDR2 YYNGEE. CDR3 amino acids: CASTPGRASYNEQFF. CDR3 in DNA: TGTGCCAGCACCCCGGGGAGGGCCTCCTACAATGAGCAGTTCTTC. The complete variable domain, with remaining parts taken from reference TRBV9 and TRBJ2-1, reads DSGVTQTPKHLITATGQRVTLRCSPRSGDLSVYWYQQSLDQGLQFLIQYYNGEERAKGNILERFSAQQFPDLHSELNLSSLELGDSALYFCASTPGRASYNEQFFGPGTRLTVL.

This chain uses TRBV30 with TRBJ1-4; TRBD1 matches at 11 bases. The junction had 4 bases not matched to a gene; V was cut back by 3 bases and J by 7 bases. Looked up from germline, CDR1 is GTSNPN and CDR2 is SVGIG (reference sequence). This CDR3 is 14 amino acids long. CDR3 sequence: CAWSRDRGIEKLFF. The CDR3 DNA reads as TGTGCCTGGAGCCGGGACAGGGGGATTGAAAAACTGTTTTTT.

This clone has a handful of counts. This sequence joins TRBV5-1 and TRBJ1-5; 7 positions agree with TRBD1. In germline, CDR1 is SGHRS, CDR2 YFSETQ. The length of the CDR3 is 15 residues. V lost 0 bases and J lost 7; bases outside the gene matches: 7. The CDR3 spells CASSLGDRTGQPQHF. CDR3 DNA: TGCGCCAGCAGCTTGGGAGACAGGACAGGCCAGCCCCAGCATTTT.

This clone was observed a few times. This CDR3 is CASKPGGERYTF. The CDR3 DNA follows: TGTGCCAGCAAACCAGGGGGCGAGCGCTACACCTTC. The rearrangement joins TRBV2 to TRBJ1-2; 8 bases match TRBD1. Per germline, CDR1 SNHLY and CDR2 FYNNEI. CDR3 length equals 12 residues. The junction had 7 bases not matched to a gene; V was cut back by 7 bases and J by 9 bases.

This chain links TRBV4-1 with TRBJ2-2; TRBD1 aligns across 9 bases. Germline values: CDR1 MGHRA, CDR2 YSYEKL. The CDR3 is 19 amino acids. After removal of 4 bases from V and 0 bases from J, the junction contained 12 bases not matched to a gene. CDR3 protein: CASSLPLNGQGSNTGELFF. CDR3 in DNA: TGCGCCAGCAGCCTACCCCTTAACGGACAGGGGTCGAACACCGGGGAGCTGTTTTTT.

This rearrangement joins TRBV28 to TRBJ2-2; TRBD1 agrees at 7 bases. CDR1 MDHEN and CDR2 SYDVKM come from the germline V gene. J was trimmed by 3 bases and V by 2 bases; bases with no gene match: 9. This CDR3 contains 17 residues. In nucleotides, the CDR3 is TGTGCCAGCAGTTTACCTCAGATGACAGGGTACACCGGGGAGCTGTTTTTT. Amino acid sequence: CASSLPQMTGYTGELFF. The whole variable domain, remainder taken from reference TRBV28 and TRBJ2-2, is DVKVTQSSRYLVKRTGEKVFLECVQDMDHENMFWYRQDPGLGLRLIYFSYDVKMKEKGDIPEGYSVSREKKERFSLILESASTNQTSMYLCASSLPQMTGYTGELFFGEGSRLTVL.

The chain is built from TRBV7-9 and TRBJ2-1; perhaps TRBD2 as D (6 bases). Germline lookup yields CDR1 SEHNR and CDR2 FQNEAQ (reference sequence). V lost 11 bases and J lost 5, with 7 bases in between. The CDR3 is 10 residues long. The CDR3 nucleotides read TGTGCCGGGGGGAACAATGAGCAGTTCTTC. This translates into CAGGNNEQFF.

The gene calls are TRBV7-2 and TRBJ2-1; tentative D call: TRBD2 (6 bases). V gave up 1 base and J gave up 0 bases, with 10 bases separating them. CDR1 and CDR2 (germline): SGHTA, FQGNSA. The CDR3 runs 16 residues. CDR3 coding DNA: TGTGCCAGCAGCTTAGATACGGACTACTCCTACAATGAGCAGTTCTTC. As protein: CASSLDTDYSYNEQFF.

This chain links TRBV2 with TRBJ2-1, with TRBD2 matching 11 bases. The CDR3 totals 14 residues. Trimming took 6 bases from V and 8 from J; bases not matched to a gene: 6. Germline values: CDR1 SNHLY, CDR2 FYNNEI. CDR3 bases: TGTGCCAGCAGATCGGGACTAGCGGCCTATGAGCAGTTCTTC. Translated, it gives CASRSGLAAYEQFF.

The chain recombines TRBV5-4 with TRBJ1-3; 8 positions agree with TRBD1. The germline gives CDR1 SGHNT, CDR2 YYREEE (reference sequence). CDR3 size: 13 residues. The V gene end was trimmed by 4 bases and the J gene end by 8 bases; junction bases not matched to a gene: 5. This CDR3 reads CASSPGQGHTIYF. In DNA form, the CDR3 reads TGTGCCAGCAGCCCTGGACAGGGCCACACCATATATTTT.

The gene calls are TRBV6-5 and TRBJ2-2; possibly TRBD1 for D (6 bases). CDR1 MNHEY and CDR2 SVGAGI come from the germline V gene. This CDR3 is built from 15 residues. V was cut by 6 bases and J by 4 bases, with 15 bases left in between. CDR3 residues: CASRGTFGSTGELFF. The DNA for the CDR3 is TGTGCCAGCAGAGGGACATTCGGGTCCACCGGGGAGCTGTTTTTT.

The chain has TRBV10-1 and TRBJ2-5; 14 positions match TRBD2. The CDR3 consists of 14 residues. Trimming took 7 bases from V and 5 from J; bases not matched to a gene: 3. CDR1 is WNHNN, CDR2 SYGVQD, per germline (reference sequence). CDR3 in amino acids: CASMGTSGSETQYF. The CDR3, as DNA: TGCGCCAGCATGGGGACTAGCGGGAGTGAGACCCAGTACTTC.

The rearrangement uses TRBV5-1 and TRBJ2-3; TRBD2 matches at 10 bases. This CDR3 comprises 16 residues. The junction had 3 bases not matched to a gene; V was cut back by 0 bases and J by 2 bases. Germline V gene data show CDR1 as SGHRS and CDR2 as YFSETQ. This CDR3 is CASSLVSGRDTDTQYF. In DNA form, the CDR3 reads TGCGCCAGCAGCTTGGTGAGCGGGAGGGACACAGATACGCAGTATTTT.

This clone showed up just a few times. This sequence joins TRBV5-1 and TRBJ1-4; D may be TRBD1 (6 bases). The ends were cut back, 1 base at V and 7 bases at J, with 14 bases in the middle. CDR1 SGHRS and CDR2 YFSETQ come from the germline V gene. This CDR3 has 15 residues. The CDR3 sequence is CASSLRPGAGEKLFF. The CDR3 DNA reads TGCGCCAGCAGCTTGAGGCCAGGGGCAGGTGAAAAACTGTTTTTT.

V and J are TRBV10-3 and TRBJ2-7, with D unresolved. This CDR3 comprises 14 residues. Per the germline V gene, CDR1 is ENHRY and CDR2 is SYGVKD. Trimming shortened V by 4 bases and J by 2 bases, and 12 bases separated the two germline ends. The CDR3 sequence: CAISAPGATYEQYF. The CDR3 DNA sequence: TGTGCCATCAGTGCCCCCGGAGCCACCTACGAGCAGTACTTC.

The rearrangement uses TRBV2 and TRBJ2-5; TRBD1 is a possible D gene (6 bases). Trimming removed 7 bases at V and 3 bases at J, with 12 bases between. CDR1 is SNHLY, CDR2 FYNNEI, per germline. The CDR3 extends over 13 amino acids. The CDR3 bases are TGTGCCAGCAAACGGGACACTGAAGAGACCCAGTACTTC. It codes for CASKRDTEETQYF.